This is a list of T cell receptor beta chains from one sample in a study of T cell repertoires in cytomegalovirus infection. One entry per CDR3 protein, called by TCRdb with MiXCR from the reads. The sample yields 740,000 or so distinct CDR3 sequences, about a third seen once. Sequencing was performed on PBMCs. The receptor set was obtained from a human donor in good health (CMV status not recorded). Some clones in this sample may be carry-over from other donors' samples. CDR3s include the opening cysteine and the closing phenylalanine or tryptophan. D genes are given only for firm matches. Clone size is not always given. Where it is, it says once, few, many or a class for expanded clones.

size	D	V	J	DNA	CDR3
NA	NA	TRBV5-4	TRBJ1-6	TGTGCCAGCAGCTTCGGCCAGGGTGCCTCACCCCTCCACTTT	CASSFGQGASPLHF
many	NA	TRBV12-3/TRBV12-4	TRBJ1-3	TGTGCCAGCAGTTCCCGCCCGGGGGCAGGCGACTTT	CASSSRPGAGDF
NA	TRBD2	TRBV29-1	TRBJ2-7	TGCAGCGTTTGGTTCGTAGCGGGCTACGAGCAGTACTTC	CSVWFVAGYEQYF
few	TRBD2	TRBV28	TRBJ2-1	TGTGCCAGCCTAGCGGGGGGTTACAATGAGCAGTTCTTC	CASLAGGYNEQFF
NA	NA	TRBV12-3/TRBV12-4	TRBJ2-1	TGTGCCAGCAGTTACGGGAGTGAGCAGTTCTTC	CASSYGSEQFF
once	NA	TRBV20-1	TRBJ1-2	TGCAGTGCTAGGGCACCCTTACCTGCGAACTATGGCTACACCTTC	CSARAPLPANYGYTF
few	NA	TRBV12-3/TRBV12-4	TRBJ1-2	TGTGCCAGCACAACCGGGACCAACTACACCTTC	CASTTGTNYTF
NA	TRBD1	TRBV2	TRBJ1-6	TGTGCCAGCCCGGGACAGGGGGAAAATTCACCCCTCCACTTT	CASPGQGENSPLHF
few	TRBD1	TRBV30	TRBJ1-2	TGTGCCTGGAGTGTACCCGGACAGGCTGATGGCTACACCTTC	CAWSVPGQADGYTF
NA	NA	TRBV11-1	TRBJ2-7	TGTGCCAGCAGCTTAGAGGGGGTTGGCTACGAGCAGTACTTC	CASSLEGVGYEQYF
many	NA	TRBV7-6	TRBJ2-2	TGTGCCAGCAGCTTTAGGACAGACACCGGGGAGCTGTTTTTT	CASSFRTDTGELFF
NA	TRBD2	TRBV12-3/TRBV12-4	TRBJ2-3	TGTGCCAGCAGTTACAGCATGGGACTAGCGGAGTCAGATACGCAGTATTTT	CASSYSMGLAESDTQYF
few	NA	TRBV28	TRBJ2-7	TGTGCCAGCAGTCCTAACGGGGCGCGCGAGCAGTACTTC	CASSPNGAREQYF
few	TRBD1	TRBV28	TRBJ2-4	TGTGCCAGCAGTTTATGGAGACAGGGGGAAGCCAAAAACATTCAGTACTTC	CASSLWRQGEAKNIQYF
few	TRBD1	TRBV27	TRBJ1-1	TGTGCCAGCAGTAGGACAGGGGGACGTGTGTACACTGAAGCTTTCTTT	CASSRTGGRVYTEAFF
few	NA	TRBV11-2	TRBJ1-6	TGTGCCAGCAGCTTAGATGGGAAGGGCGGGTCACCCCTCCACTTT	CASSLDGKGGSPLHF
many	NA	TRBV19	TRBJ1-1	TGTGCCAGTAGTCGACAGCCCAACACTGAAGCTTTCTTT	CASSRQPNTEAFF
few	NA	TRBV6-2/TRBV6-3	TRBJ2-2	TGTGCCAGCAGTTACTTGGGGGCCGGGGCCGGGGAGCTGTTTTTT	CASSYLGAGAGELFF
NA	NA	TRBV18	TRBJ2-7	TGTGCCAGCTCACCGCCGGGACCCCGGCGGTACGAGCAGTACTTC	CASSPPGPRRYEQYF
few	NA	TRBV6-1	TRBJ1-1	TGTGCCAGCAGTGATAGGGGGGGAGGCACTGAAGCTTTCTTT	CASSDRGGGTEAFF
NA	NA	TRBV28	TRBJ1-2	TGTGCCAGCAGTTTATCGGATCCAGCGACAGAAAGAAACTATGGCTACACCTTC	CASSLSDPATERNYGYTF
many	NA	TRBV7-8	TRBJ2-3	TGTGCCAGCAGCCTGGACCCCACTTCAGATACGCAGTATTTT	CASSLDPTSDTQYF
few	NA	TRBV6-6	TRBJ1-5	TGTGCCAGCACCGAGGGGGGGGCGAGGCAGCCCCAGCATTTT	CASTEGGARQPQHF
many	TRBD1	TRBV28	TRBJ2-5	TGTGCCAGCAGCCCACAGGGGGCGGAGACCCAGTACTTC	CASSPQGAETQYF
few	NA	TRBV28	TRBJ1-5	TGTGCCAGCAGTCGGACATTTAATAGCAATCAGCCCCAGCATTTT	CASSRTFNSNQPQHF
NA	NA	TRBV7-3	TRBJ1-1	TGTGCCAGCAGCTTAAAGGCTCTTGGACAGATGGGCACTGAAGCTTTCTTT	CASSLKALGQMGTEAFF
NA	NA	TRBV7-6	TRBJ2-6	TGTGCCAGCAGCTTACACAGGGCCGACCCTAGCTCTGGGGCCAACGTCCTGACTTTC	CASSLHRADPSSGANVLTF
NA	NA	TRBV5-6	TRBJ2-1	TGTGCCAGCAGCCGGGACCCGAGCTCCTACAATGAGCAGTTCTTC	CASSRDPSSYNEQFF
few	TRBD1	TRBV7-9	TRBJ1-1	TGTGCCAGCAGCTCCCCCGTCGACAGGGGGAAGCTTAAAGCTTTCTTT	CASSSPVDRGKLKAFF
few	NA	TRBV7-2	TRBJ1-1	TGTGCCAGCAGCCAACAATTTAGCACTGAAGCTTTCTTT	CASSQQFSTEAFF
few	NA	TRBV29-1	TRBJ1-3	TGCAGCGTCACGGGGCCCTCTGGAAACACCATATATTTT	CSVTGPSGNTIYF
NA	TRBD2	TRBV6-5	TRBJ2-1	TGTGCCAGCCGGACGGGGCTAGCGGGCTTCCCCGAGCAGTTCTTC	CASRTGLAGFPEQFF
NA	TRBD1	TRBV2	TRBJ2-7	TGTGCCAGCCATCGGCGACGGGACAGAGTCTACGAGCAGTACTTC	CASHRRRDRVYEQYF
NA	NA	TRBV11-1	TRBJ2-5	TGTGCCAGCTCCCGGATACGGACAGAAGAGACCCAGTACTTC	CASSRIRTEETQYF
NA	TRBD2	TRBV7-2	TRBJ2-1	TGTGCCAGCAGCCCCCCCGGACTAGCGGGAGGGCTCAATGAGCACTTCTTC	CASSPPGLAGGLNEHFF